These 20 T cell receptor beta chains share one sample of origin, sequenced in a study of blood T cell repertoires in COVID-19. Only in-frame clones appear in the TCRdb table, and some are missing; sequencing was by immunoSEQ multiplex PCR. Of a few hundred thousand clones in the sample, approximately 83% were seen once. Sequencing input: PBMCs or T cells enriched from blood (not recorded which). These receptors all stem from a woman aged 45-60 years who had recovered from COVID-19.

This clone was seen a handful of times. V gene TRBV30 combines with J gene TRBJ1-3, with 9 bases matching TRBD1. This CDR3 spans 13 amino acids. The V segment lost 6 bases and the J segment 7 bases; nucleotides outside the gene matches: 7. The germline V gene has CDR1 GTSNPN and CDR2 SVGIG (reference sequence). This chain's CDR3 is CACTRDRENTIYF. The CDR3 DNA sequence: TGTGCCTGTACCCGGGACAGGGAGAACACCATATATTTT.

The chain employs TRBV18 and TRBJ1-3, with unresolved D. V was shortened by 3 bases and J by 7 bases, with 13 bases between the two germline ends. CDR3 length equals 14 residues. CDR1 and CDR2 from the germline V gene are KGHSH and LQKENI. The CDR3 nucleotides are TGTGCCAGCTCACCTGTGGCTGCGGAGAACACCATATATTTT. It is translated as CASSPVAAENTIYF.

CDR3 coding DNA: TGCGCCAGCCGGTCGACAGGAAGATACGAGCAGTACTTC. Translating gives CASRSTGRYEQYF. The V and J genes are TRBV5-1 and TRBJ2-7, with D perhaps TRBD1 (6 bases). Germline values: CDR1 SGHRS, CDR2 YFSETQ. V shed 7 bases and J shed 4 bases, with 15 bases lying between them. There are 13 residues in the CDR3.

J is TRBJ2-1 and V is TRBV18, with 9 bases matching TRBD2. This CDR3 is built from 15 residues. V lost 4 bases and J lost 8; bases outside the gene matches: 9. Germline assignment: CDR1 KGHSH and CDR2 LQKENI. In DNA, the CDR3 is TGTGCCAGCTCACAGGCGGGAGGGCCGGCGGATGAGCAGTTCTTC. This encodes CASSQAGGPADEQFF.

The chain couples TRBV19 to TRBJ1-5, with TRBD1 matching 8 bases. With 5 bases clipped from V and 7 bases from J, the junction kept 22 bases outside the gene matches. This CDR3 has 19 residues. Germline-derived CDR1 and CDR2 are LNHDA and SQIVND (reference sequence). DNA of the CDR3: TGTGCCAGTAGTCCCAAACCTTCCGGGACAGGATACTTGTCACAGCCCCAGCATTTT. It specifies CASSPKPSGTGYLSQPQHF.

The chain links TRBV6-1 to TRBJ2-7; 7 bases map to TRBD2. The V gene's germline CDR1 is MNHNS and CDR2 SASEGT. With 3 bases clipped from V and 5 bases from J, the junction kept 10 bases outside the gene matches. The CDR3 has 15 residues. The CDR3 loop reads CASSEVAGAVDEQYF. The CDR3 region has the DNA TGTGCCAGCAGTGAGGTGGCGGGAGCTGTGGACGAGCAGTACTTC.

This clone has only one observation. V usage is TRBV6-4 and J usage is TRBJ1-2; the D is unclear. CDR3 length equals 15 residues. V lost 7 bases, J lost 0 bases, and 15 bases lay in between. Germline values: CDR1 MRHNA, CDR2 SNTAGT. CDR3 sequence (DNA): TGTGCCAGCAAACCGGGGAGGTCCTCTAACTATGGCTACACCTTC. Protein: CASKPGRSSNYGYTF.

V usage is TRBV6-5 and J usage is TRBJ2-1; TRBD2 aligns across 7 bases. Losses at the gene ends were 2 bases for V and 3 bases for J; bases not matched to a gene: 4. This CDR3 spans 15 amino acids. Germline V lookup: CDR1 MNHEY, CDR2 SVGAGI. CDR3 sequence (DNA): TGTGCCAGCAGTTACGGTACTAGCGACTACAATGAGCAGTTCTTC. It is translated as CASSYGTSDYNEQFF.

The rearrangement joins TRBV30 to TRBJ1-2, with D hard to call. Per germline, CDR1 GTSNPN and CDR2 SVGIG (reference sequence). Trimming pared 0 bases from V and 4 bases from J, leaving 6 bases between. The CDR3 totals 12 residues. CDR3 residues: CAWSVHSYGYTF. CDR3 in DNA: TGTGCCTGGAGTGTACACAGCTATGGCTACACCTTC.

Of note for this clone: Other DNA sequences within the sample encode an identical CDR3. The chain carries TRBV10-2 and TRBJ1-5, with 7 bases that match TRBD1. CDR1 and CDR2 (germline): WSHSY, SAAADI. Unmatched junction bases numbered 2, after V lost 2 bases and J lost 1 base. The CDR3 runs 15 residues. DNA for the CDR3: TGCGCCAGCAGTGAGACAGGGGCGAGCAATCAGCCCCAGCATTTT. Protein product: CASSETGASNQPQHF.

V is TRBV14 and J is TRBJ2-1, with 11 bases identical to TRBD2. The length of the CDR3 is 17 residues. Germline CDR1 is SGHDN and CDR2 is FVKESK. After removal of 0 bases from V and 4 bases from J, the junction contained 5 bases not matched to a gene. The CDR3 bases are TGTGCCAGCAGCCAAGAGTTAGCGGGAGGGCCTTACAATGAGCAGTTCTTC. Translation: CASSQELAGGPYNEQFF.

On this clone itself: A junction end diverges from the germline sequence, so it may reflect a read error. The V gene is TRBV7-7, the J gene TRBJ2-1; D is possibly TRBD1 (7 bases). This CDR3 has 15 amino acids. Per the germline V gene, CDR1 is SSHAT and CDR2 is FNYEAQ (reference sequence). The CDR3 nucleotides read TGTGCTAGCAGCTTAGGGCAGGGGGGAAACAATGAGCAGTTCTTC. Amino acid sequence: CASSLGQGGNNEQFF.

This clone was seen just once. CDR3 amino acids: CASSSPSGVTYEQYF. The DNA for the CDR3 is TGTGCCAGCAGCAGTCCTAGCGGGGTTACCTACGAGCAGTACTTC. The chain has TRBV28 and TRBJ2-7; 9 bases are shared with TRBD2. This CDR3 is built from 15 residues. With V trimmed by 6 bases and J by 2 bases, 8 bases remained unmatched. The germline CDR1 and CDR2 sequences are MDHEN and SYDVKM.

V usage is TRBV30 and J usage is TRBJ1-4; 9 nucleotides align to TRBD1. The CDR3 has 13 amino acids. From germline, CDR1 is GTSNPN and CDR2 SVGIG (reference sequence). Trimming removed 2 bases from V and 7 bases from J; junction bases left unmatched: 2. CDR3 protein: CAWSRQGVEKLFF. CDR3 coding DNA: TGTGCCTGGAGTCGACAGGGGGTTGAAAAACTGTTTTTT.

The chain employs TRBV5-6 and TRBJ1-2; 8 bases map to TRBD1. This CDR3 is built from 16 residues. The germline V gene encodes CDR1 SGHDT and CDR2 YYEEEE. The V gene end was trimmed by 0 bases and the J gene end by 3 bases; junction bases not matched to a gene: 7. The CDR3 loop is CASSLVRAGGDYGYTF. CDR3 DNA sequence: TGTGCCAGCAGCTTGGTACGCGCAGGGGGCGACTATGGCTACACCTTC.

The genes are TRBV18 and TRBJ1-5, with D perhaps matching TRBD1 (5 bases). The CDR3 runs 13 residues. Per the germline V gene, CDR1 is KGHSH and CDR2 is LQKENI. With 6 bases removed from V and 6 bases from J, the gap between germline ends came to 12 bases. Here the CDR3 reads CASSSTGGQPQHF. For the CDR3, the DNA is TGTGCCAGCTCCTCAACGGGGGGTCAGCCCCAGCATTTT.

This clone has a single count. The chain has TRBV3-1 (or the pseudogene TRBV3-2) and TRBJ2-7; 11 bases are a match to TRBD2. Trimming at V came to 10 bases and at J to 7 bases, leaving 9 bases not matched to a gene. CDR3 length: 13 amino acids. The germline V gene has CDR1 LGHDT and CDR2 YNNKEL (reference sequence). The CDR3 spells CATQLAGVREQYF. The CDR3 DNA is TGTGCCACACAACTAGCGGGAGTAAGGGAGCAGTACTTC.

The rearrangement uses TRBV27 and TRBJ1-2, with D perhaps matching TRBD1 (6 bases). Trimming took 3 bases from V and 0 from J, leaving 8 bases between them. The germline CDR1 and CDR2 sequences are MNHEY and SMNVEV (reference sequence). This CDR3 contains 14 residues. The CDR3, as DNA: TGTGCCAGCAGTTTGGACAGTACTAACTATGGCTACACCTTC. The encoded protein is CASSLDSTNYGYTF.

The CDR3 region is CASRGIHNEQFF. For the CDR3, the DNA is TGTGCCAGCCGGGGGATCCACAATGAGCAGTTCTTC. The rearrangement joins TRBV5-4 to TRBJ2-1; TRBD2 might be the D (6 bases). Per the germline V gene, CDR1 is SGHNT and CDR2 is YYREEE (reference sequence). The V gene lost 7 bases and the J gene lost 5 bases, with 10 bases spanning the gap. The CDR3 runs 12 residues.

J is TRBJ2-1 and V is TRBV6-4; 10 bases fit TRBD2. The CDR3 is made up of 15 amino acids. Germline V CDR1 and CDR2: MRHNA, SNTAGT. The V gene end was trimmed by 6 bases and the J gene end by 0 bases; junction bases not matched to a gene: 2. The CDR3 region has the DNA TGTGCCAGCAGCGAGCGGGAGGGCTCCTACAATGAGCAGTTCTTC. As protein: CASSEREGSYNEQFF.